These 21 T cell receptor beta chains originate from one sample sequenced in a study of T-cell reconstitution after alpha-beta-depleted transplantation in children. Preparation of the TCRbeta library was carried out with unique molecular identifiers. MiXCR, run by TCRdb on the PCR reads, gives a single entry per CDR3 protein. Of 90,000 to 95,000 distinct CDR3 sequences listed, 10% to 15% are singletons. The sequenced sample was PBMCs from the stem cell graft donor, obtained from the stem cell graft. These receptors were taken from a human donor who donated a stem cell graft to a child with inherited bone marrow failure.

The table lists this clonotype with many counts. The chain recombines TRBV5-1 with TRBJ1-6; D is possibly TRBD1 (6 bases). CDR3 size: 15 residues. The V gene lost 4 bases and the J gene lost 9 bases, with 17 bases spanning the gap. Germline-derived CDR1 and CDR2 are SGHRS and YFSETQ. The CDR3 DNA is TGCGCCAGCAGCCCGGAACAGGGACGAGGTTCACCCCTCCACTTT. This encodes CASSPEQGRGSPLHF. Full variable domain (missing parts from reference TRBV5-1 and TRBJ1-6): KAGVTQTPRYLIKTRGQQVTLSCSPISGHRSVSWYQQTPGQGLQFLFEYFSETQRNKGNFPGRFSGRQFSNSRSEMNVSTLELGDSALYLCASSPEQGRGSPLHFGNGTRLTVT.

This clonotype was counted at least ten times. The chain has TRBV20-1 and TRBJ2-1; D is unclear. The CDR3 contains 14 residues. Germline-derived CDR1 and CDR2 are DFQATT and SNEGSKA (reference sequence). V was shortened by 1 base and J by 8 bases, with 15 bases between the two germline ends. The CDR3 DNA reads TGCAGTGCTAGAGGTATCCGTCGTGGGGATGAGCAGTTCTTC. Amino acid sequence: CSARGIRRGDEQFF.

This clonotype has ten or more counts. The chain combines TRBV5-1 with TRBJ1-2; possible D gene TRBD1, 5 bases. Per germline, CDR1 SGHRS and CDR2 YFSETQ. Deletions cut 5 bases from V and 1 base from J, with 9 bases between. The CDR3 loop spans 13 amino acids. CDR3 nucleotides: TGCGCCAGCAGAATGACAGTTAACTATGGCTACACCTTC. As protein: CASRMTVNYGYTF.

V and J are TRBV7-2 and TRBJ2-5; 11 bases line up with TRBD2. There are 16 residues in the CDR3. The J segment lost 3 bases and the V segment lost 1 base, leaving 4 bases of the junction unmatched. Per germline, CDR1 SGHTA and CDR2 FQGNSA. The CDR3 loop reads CASSLEVAGGKETQYF. The CDR3 coding sequence is TGTGCCAGCAGCTTAGAGGTAGCGGGAGGGAAAGAGACCCAGTACTTC. The variable domain in full, with the rest retrieved from reference TRBV7-2 and TRBJ2-5, is GAGVSQSPSNKVTEKGKDVELRCDPISGHTALYWYRQSLGQGLEFLIYFQGNSAPDKSGLPSDRFSAERTGGSVSTLTIQRTQQEDSAVYLCASSLEVAGGKETQYFGPGTRLLVL.

This clonotype was observed many times. This chain connects TRBV5-1 to TRBJ2-2, with 10 bases lining up with TRBD2. Looked up from germline, CDR1 is SGHRS and CDR2 is YFSETQ. CDR3 length: 16 residues. Trimming at V came to 4 bases and at J to 4 bases, leaving 7 bases not matched to a gene. The CDR3 region has the DNA TGCGCCAGCAGCCCCTTAGCGGGAGGTGTCACCGGGGAGCTGTTTTTT. It codes for CASSPLAGGVTGELFF. Full variable domain (outside the CDR3, taken from reference TRBV5-1 and TRBJ2-2): KAGVTQTPRYLIKTRGQQVTLSCSPISGHRSVSWYQQTPGQGLQFLFEYFSETQRNKGNFPGRFSGRQFSNSRSEMNVSTLELGDSALYLCASSPLAGGVTGELFFGEGSRLTVL.

This clonotype was found many times. CDR3 DNA: TGTGCCAGCAGTGATATTTGGGAATTCACTGAAGCTTTCTTT. Amino acids: CASSDIWEFTEAFF. The chain uses TRBV2 and TRBJ1-1, with D uncertain. Trimming took 3 bases from V and 4 from J, leaving 12 bases between them. Looked up from germline, CDR1 is SNHLY and CDR2 is FYNNEI. CDR3 size: 14 residues. The entire variable domain, with the rest obtained from reference TRBV2 and TRBJ1-1, is as follows: EPEVTQTPSHQVTQMGQEVILRCVPISNHLYFYWYRQILGQKVEFLVSFYNNEISEKSEIFDDQFSVERPDGSNFTLKIRSTKLEDSAMYFCASSDIWEFTEAFFGQGTRLTVV.

There are many counts of this clonotype. V is TRBV6-1 and J is TRBJ1-3; 7 nucleotides line up with TRBD1. This CDR3 comprises 16 residues. The germline V gene has CDR1 MNHNS and CDR2 SASEGT. The J segment lost 2 bases and the V segment lost 10 bases, leaving 14 bases of the junction unmatched. CDR3 nucleotide sequence: TGTGCCACCTTCACAGGGGTGCAGGCAACTGGAAACACCATATATTTT. Translation: CATFTGVQATGNTIYF.

This clonotype was seen more than once but under ten times. This may come from a read error, since a much larger clone is one base off. In DNA, the CDR3 is TGCAGTGCCAGGGAAGGGGGTCGGGGTGAAGCTTTCTTT. Translated: CSAREGGRGEAFF. The genes are TRBV20-1 and TRBJ1-1, with D possibly matching TRBD1 (6 bases). The V end lost 6 bases, the J end lost 7 bases, and 18 bases lay between the germline ends. The V gene's germline CDR1 is DFQATT and CDR2 SNEGSKA (reference sequence). The CDR3 loop spans 13 amino acids.

This clonotype was observed at least ten times. This sequence joins TRBV12-3 or TRBV12-4 and TRBJ2-1; D is ambiguous. Trimming shortened V by 2 bases and J by 0 bases, and 8 bases separated the two germline ends. The CDR3 extends over 15 amino acids. CDR3 loop: CASSLRTFSYNEQFF. The CDR3 DNA is TGTGCCAGCAGTTTACGTACCTTCTCCTACAATGAGCAGTTCTTC.

This clonotype came up many times. This rearrangement joins TRBV3-1 to TRBJ2-5; 7 positions agree with TRBD1. This CDR3 comprises 15 residues. V lost 1 base and J lost 3; bases outside the gene matches: 5. Looked up from germline, CDR1 is LGHDT and CDR2 is YNNKEL (reference sequence). CDR3 amino acids: CASSQGAQGEETQYF. The CDR3 DNA is TGTGCCAGCAGCCAAGGTGCGCAGGGGGAAGAGACCCAGTACTTC.

Only a few counts were recorded for this clonotype. The chain has TRBV4-2 and TRBJ2-1; perhaps TRBD2 as D (5 bases). V shed 4 bases and J shed 7 bases, with 14 bases lying between them. The germline CDR1 and CDR2 sequences are LGHNA and YNFKEQ. CDR3 length: 14 amino acids. The CDR3 here is CASSRRTDSNEQFF. The CDR3 coding sequence is TGTGCCAGCAGCCGAAGGACTGACTCGAATGAGCAGTTCTTC.

This clonotype was detected many times. The chain couples TRBV5-1 to TRBJ1-4; 7 bases map to TRBD1. The CDR3 covers 14 residues. Germline-derived CDR1 and CDR2 are SGHRS and YFSETQ. J gave up 4 bases and V 4 bases, and 4 bases lay outside the gene matches. CDR3 sequence: CASSVDRSNEKLFF. Here the CDR3 DNA reads TGCGCCAGCAGCGTGGACAGGAGTAATGAAAAACTGTTTTTT.

The table lists this clonotype with many counts. V gene TRBV29-1 combines with J gene TRBJ1-4; D gene ambiguous. Trimming took 3 bases from V and 7 from J, leaving 15 bases between them. This CDR3 is 14 amino acids long. Per germline, CDR1 SQVTM and CDR2 ANQGSEA. CDR3 coding DNA: TGCAGCGTTGATGACCGGGGAGGAGGTGAAAAACTGTTTTTT. Translating gives CSVDDRGGGEKLFF.

The sample holds many counts of this clonotype. V and J are TRBV9 and TRBJ1-5, with D uncertain. Germline assignment: CDR1 SGDLS and CDR2 YYNGEE. Trimming took 4 bases from V and 3 from J, leaving 8 bases between them. The CDR3 spans 13 residues. Here the CDR3 DNA reads TGTGCCAGCAGCCCGGCCCCCAATCAGCCCCAGCATTTT. Its protein product is CASSPAPNQPQHF.

At least ten counts were recorded for this clonotype. V is TRBV3-1 and J is TRBJ1-2, with D maybe TRBD1 (6 bases). V was pared by 2 bases and J by 2 bases, with 9 bases between. This CDR3 has 14 amino acids. Germline V gives CDR1 LGHDT, CDR2 YNNKEL (reference sequence). The CDR3 DNA reads TGTGCCAGCAGCCAAATCGACAGGAACTATGGCTACACCTTC. The encoded protein is CASSQIDRNYGYTF.

At least ten counts were recorded for this clonotype. The chain carries TRBV29-1 and TRBJ2-2; possibly TRBD1 for D (6 bases). Looked up from germline, CDR1 is SQVTM and CDR2 is ANQGSEA. V lost 5 bases and J lost 1, with 11 bases in between. CDR3 length equals 14 residues. The CDR3 nucleotides are TGCAGCGTTCCGGGGACACAGAACACCGGGGAGCTGTTTTTT. Encoded protein: CSVPGTQNTGELFF.

Ten or more counts support this clonotype. The gene calls are TRBV7-3 and TRBJ1-1; the D gene is possibly TRBD1 (5 bases). V dropped 1 base and J dropped 4 bases, with 16 bases sitting between them. From germline, CDR1 is SGHTA and CDR2 FQGTGA. This CDR3 is built from 16 residues. The CDR3 is CASSLNRINRGTEAFF. The CDR3 DNA follows: TGTGCCAGCAGCTTAAACAGGATCAACAGAGGCACTGAAGCTTTCTTT.

This clonotype was counted at least ten times. V usage is TRBV20-1 and J usage is TRBJ1-5, with D maybe TRBD1 (5 bases). Germline values: CDR1 DFQATT, CDR2 SNEGSKA (reference sequence). The CDR3 covers 14 residues. The V end was cut by 1 base, the J end by 7 bases, with 14 bases between. The chain's CDR3 is CSARVIGTGQPQHF. The CDR3 coding sequence is TGCAGTGCTAGAGTGATCGGGACGGGACAGCCCCAGCATTTT.

This clonotype was seen only a few times. V is TRBV24-1 and J is TRBJ2-1, with TRBD1 identical over 9 bases. Germline CDR1 and CDR2: KGHDR and SFDVKD. V lost 4 bases to trimming and J lost 3 bases; unmatched junction nucleotides: 3. The CDR3 runs to 15 residues. CDR3 residues: CATSEPGQGYNEQFF. The CDR3 DNA is TGTGCCACCAGTGAGCCGGGACAGGGCTACAATGAGCAGTTCTTC.

This clonotype has ten or more counts. The V call is TRBV7-8, the J call TRBJ1-5; possible D gene TRBD1, 6 bases. V shed 8 bases and J shed 2 bases, with 13 bases lying between them. Looked up from germline, CDR1 is SGHVS and CDR2 is FQNEAQ. The CDR3 is 14 residues long. The CDR3 DNA is TGTGCCAGCGCCCCCGCAGGGGGCAATCAGCCCCAGCATTTT. It is translated as CASAPAGGNQPQHF. The variable domain in full, completed from reference TRBV7-8 and TRBJ1-5, reads GAGVSQSPRYKVAKRGQDVALRCDPISGHVSLFWYQQALGQGPEFLTYFQNEAQLDKSGLPSDRFFAERPEGSVSTLKIQRTQQEDSAVYLCASAPAGGNQPQHFGDGTRLSIL.

There are many counts of this clonotype. The chain links TRBV7-2 to TRBJ2-5, with a tentative D call TRBD1 (5 bases). V gave up 5 bases and J gave up 2 bases, with 12 bases separating them. This CDR3 is 14 amino acids long. Per germline, CDR1 SGHTA and CDR2 FQGNSA. The CDR3 sequence is CASSLYRPQETQYF. The CDR3 bases are TGTGCCAGCAGCCTCTACAGGCCTCAAGAGACCCAGTACTTC. Drawing the rest from reference TRBV7-2 and TRBJ2-5, the complete variable domain is GAGVSQSPSNKVTEKGKDVELRCDPISGHTALYWYRQSLGQGLEFLIYFQGNSAPDKSGLPSDRFSAERTGGSVSTLTIQRTQQEDSAVYLCASSLYRPQETQYFGPGTRLLVL.